Listed below are T cell receptor beta chains from one sample, sequenced in a study of blood T cells in healthy people across ages. TCRdb used MiXCR to reprocess the 5' RACE reads, holding one entry per CDR3 protein. This table holds hundreds of thousands of distinct CDR3 sequences, roughly 24% found once. Another study also made use of these data, one on T cells of mothers and their children.

The sample consisted of blood. The receptors come from a boy younger than 18 in good health. The CDR3 runs from the conserved cysteine through the conserved F or W. Fields, in order: clone size, V gene, J gene, D gene, CDR3 protein, CDR3 DNA. D genes are given only for firm matches. The listing skips clone size in some rows; elsewhere it reads once, few, many or a size class.

abundance: .; v_gene: TRBV6-5; j_gene: TRBJ1-6; d_gene: .; CDR3aa: CASSYGWQGGHPNSPLHF; CDR3nt: TGTGCCAGCAGTTACGGGTGGCAGGGAGGGCATCCTAATTCACCCCTCCACTTT
abundance: few; v_gene: TRBV5-1; j_gene: TRBJ2-1; d_gene: .; CDR3aa: CASSSSGQEFYNEQFF; CDR3nt: TGCGCCAGCAGCTCTTCCGGTCAGGAATTCTACAATGAGCAGTTCTTC
abundance: .; v_gene: TRBV20-1; j_gene: TRBJ1-4; d_gene: .; CDR3aa: CSASGSGQEKLFF; CDR3nt: TGCAGTGCTAGTGGTTCAGGGCAAGAAAAACTGTTTTTT
abundance: .; v_gene: TRBV7-2; j_gene: TRBJ2-7; d_gene: TRBD2; CDR3aa: CASSSRTSGGASYEQYF; CDR3nt: TGTGCCAGCAGCTCTCGAACTAGCGGGGGGGCGTCCTACGAGCAGTACTTC
abundance: few; v_gene: TRBV28; j_gene: TRBJ2-7; d_gene: TRBD2; CDR3aa: CASRPLAGSSYEQYF; CDR3nt: TGTGCCAGCAGACCCCTAGCGGGATCCTCCTACGAGCAGTACTTC
abundance: few; v_gene: TRBV5-1; j_gene: TRBJ2-5; d_gene: TRBD2; CDR3aa: CASSPERGNTQETQYF; CDR3nt: TGCGCCAGCAGCCCCGAGCGGGGGAATACTCAAGAGACCCAGTACTTC
abundance: .; v_gene: TRBV27; j_gene: TRBJ2-7; d_gene: TRBD2; CDR3aa: CASSLRGTSGQYF; CDR3nt: TGTGCCAGCAGTTTGCGTGGGACTAGCGGGCAGTACTTC
abundance: .; v_gene: TRBV20-1; j_gene: TRBJ2-1; d_gene: .; CDR3aa: CSAHGPGLNNEQFF; CDR3nt: TGCAGTGCCCATGGGCCAGGACTTAACAATGAGCAGTTCTTC
abundance: many; v_gene: TRBV5-6; j_gene: TRBJ1-5; d_gene: .; CDR3aa: CASSFYSNQPQHF; CDR3nt: TGTGCCAGCAGCTTCTATAGCAATCAGCCCCAGCATTTT
abundance: .; v_gene: TRBV19; j_gene: TRBJ2-2; d_gene: TRBD1; CDR3aa: CARTTGTGDTGELFF; CDR3nt: TGTGCCAGAACCACCGGGACAGGGGATACCGGGGAGCTGTTTTTT
abundance: .; v_gene: TRBV28; j_gene: TRBJ2-7; d_gene: TRBD1; CDR3aa: CASSLYLSQGAFSYEQYF; CDR3nt: TGTGCCAGCAGTTTATACCTCTCACAGGGGGCCTTCTCCTACGAGCAGTACTTC
abundance: .; v_gene: TRBV12-3/TRBV12-4; j_gene: TRBJ1-3; d_gene: .; CDR3aa: CASRPRWGSGNTIYF; CDR3nt: TGTGCCAGCAGACCGAGGTGGGGCTCTGGAAACACCATATATTTT
abundance: few; v_gene: TRBV10-3; j_gene: TRBJ2-5; d_gene: TRBD2; CDR3aa: CAISKPLAGRQFQETQYF; CDR3nt: TGTGCCATCAGTAAACCTTTAGCGGGGCGACAATTCCAAGAGACCCAGTACTTC
abundance: .; v_gene: TRBV30; j_gene: TRBJ2-7; d_gene: .; CDR3aa: CACVRGAEQYF; CDR3nt: TGTGCCTGTGTAAGGGGCGCCGAGCAGTACTTC